The 5 T cell receptor beta chains in this list originate from one sample, sequenced in a study of CD8 T cells in ankylosing spondylitis. Their recognized antigens are unknown. TCRdb independently ran MiXCR on the 5' RACE reads; one entry per CDR3 protein. The data hold 450,000 to 550,000 distinct CDR3 sequences, with 5.3% observed a single time. The study, taken as a whole, reports: Apparently characteristic of ankylosing spondylitis blood was a TCR beta motif (about eight highly homologous variants).

Sequencing input: blood, either unsorted or a sorted T cell fraction (not recorded which). All receptors come from a male donor with ankylosing spondylitis.

This clonotype has a count of ten or more. The chain employs TRBV10-3 and TRBJ2-1; D is unresolved. Between the trimmed V and J ends, which lost 6 bases and 8 bases, there was a span of 20 bases. The germline gives CDR1 ENHRY, CDR2 SYGVKD. This CDR3 has 15 residues. CDR3 DNA: TGTGCCATCAGCGGTACAGAGACCCTACTGGATGAGCAGTTCTTC. As protein: CAISGTETLLDEQFF.

This clonotype was recorded many times. This chain uses TRBV7-9 with TRBJ1-1; tentatively, D is TRBD1 (5 bases). V shed 6 bases and J shed 11 bases, with 22 bases lying between them. There are 14 residues in the CDR3. CDR1 and CDR2 from the germline V gene are SEHNR and FQNEAQ (reference sequence). For the CDR3, the DNA is TGTGCCAGCAGACCAACTGGGAACGGGGGGGAGGCTTTCTTT. This translates into CASRPTGNGGEAFF. The whole variable domain, remainder taken from reference TRBV7-9 and TRBJ1-1, is DTGVSQNPRHKITKRGQNVTFRCDPISEHNRLYWYRQTLGQGPEFLTYFQNEAQLEKSRLLSDRFSAERPKGSFSTLEIQRTEQGDSAMYLCASRPTGNGGEAFFGQGTRLTVV.

This clonotype was observed at least ten times. The V call is TRBV7-9, the J call TRBJ2-1; 14 bases map to TRBD2. After removal of 5 bases from V and 10 bases from J, the junction contained 7 bases not matched to a gene. The CDR3 contains 15 residues. Germline V gives CDR1 SEHNR, CDR2 FQNEAQ (reference sequence). The CDR3 nucleotides are TGTGCCAGCAGCAGACCGGGACTAGCGGGAGTCGAGCAGTTCTTC. Its protein is CASSRPGLAGVEQFF. The complete variable domain, with remaining parts taken from reference TRBV7-9 and TRBJ2-1, reads DTGVSQNPRHKITKRGQNVTFRCDPISEHNRLYWYRQTLGQGPEFLTYFQNEAQLEKSRLLSDRFSAERPKGSFSTLEIQRTEQGDSAMYLCASSRPGLAGVEQFFGPGTRLTVL.

This clonotype was picked up many times. A junction end diverges from the germline sequence, so it may reflect a read error. V and J are TRBV7-8 and TRBJ2-7; 8 bases map to TRBD1. CDR3 length: 13 residues. Germline-derived CDR1 and CDR2 are SGHVS and FQNEAQ. CDR3 region: CASSSNLGGQENF. The CDR3 DNA is TGTGCCAGCAGCTCAAATTTGGGGGGACAGGAAAACTTC.

This clonotype was detected ten times or more. The DNA for the CDR3 is TGTGCCAGCAGTCGAGCGGGCGCCGCCTACGAGCAGTACTTC. Translating it yields CASSRAGAAYEQYF. The V and J genes are TRBV14 and TRBJ2-7, with D possibly TRBD2 on 6 matching bases. Germline assignment: CDR1 SGHDN and CDR2 FVKESK. The ends were cut back, 6 bases at V and 2 bases at J, with 14 bases in the middle. The CDR3 is made up of 14 amino acids.